The 25 T cell receptor beta chains below all came from one sample that was sequenced in a study of Ad26.COV2.S vaccination and SARS-CoV-2 variants. The data were produced by immunoSEQ multiplex PCR, yet TCRdb's version contains in-frame clones alone and is incomplete. The repertoire holds about 280,000 clones, with more than 70% as singletons. Stated treatment: some 19 received Ad26.COV2.S at low or high dose, single or two shots; several received placebo; per-sample allocation not given. Specimens were obtained on day 63 following the first vaccine or placebo injection. The sequenced sample was peripheral blood, obtained in a trial of Ad26.COV2.S vaccine versus placebo. The receptors were sampled from a person aged 18-65 years who received the Ad26.COV2.S COVID-19 vaccine or a placebo.

CDR3 in DNA: TGTGCCAGCAGCTCAGATCCATATCAGCCCCAGCATTTT. As protein: CASSSDPYQPQHF. The chain links TRBV12-3 or TRBV12-4 to TRBJ1-5; D uncertain. The CDR3 has 13 amino acids. Trimming shortened V by 6 bases and J by 5 bases, and 11 bases separated the two germline ends.

This clone appeared once. The V and J genes are TRBV2 and TRBJ2-3, with D perhaps TRBD1 (6 bases). The germline CDR1 and CDR2 sequences are SNHLY and FYNNEI. The CDR3 loop spans 15 amino acids. Trimming cost V 6 bases and J 3 bases, with 16 bases left between them. The CDR3 is CASRRGTISTDTQYF. The DNA of the CDR3 is TGTGCCAGCAGGAGGGGGACAATCTCGACAGATACGCAGTATTTT. Together with reference TRBV2 and TRBJ2-3, the CDR3 gives the full variable domain: EPEVTQTPSHQVTQMGQEVILRCVPISNHLYFYWYRQILGQKVEFLVSFYNNEISEKSEIFDDQFSVERPDGSNFTLKIRSTKLEDSAMYFCASRRGTISTDTQYFGPGTRLTVL.

The CDR3 spells CASSLGPGKYNEQFF. The CDR3 bases are TGTGCCAGCAGTTTAGGGCCGGGGAAATACAATGAGCAGTTCTTC. V is TRBV28 and J is TRBJ2-1; perhaps TRBD2 as D (5 bases). Trimming stripped 2 bases from V and 4 bases from J, with 12 bases between. This CDR3 contains 15 residues. Germline CDR1 and CDR2: MDHEN and SYDVKM.

The V call is TRBV6-2 or TRBV6-3, the J call TRBJ2-1, with D maybe TRBD1 (5 bases). V dropped 0 bases and J dropped 5 bases, with 17 bases sitting between them. Germline-derived CDR1 and CDR2 are MNHEY and SVGEGT. The CDR3 is made up of 17 amino acids. CDR3 residues: CASSYSTTNQGHNEQFF. DNA of the CDR3: TGTGCCAGCAGTTACTCCACCACGAACCAGGGCCACAATGAGCAGTTCTTC.

This sequence joins TRBV6-2 or TRBV6-3 and TRBJ2-7; D is possibly TRBD1 or TRBD2 (6 bases each). The V gene's germline CDR1 is MNHEY and CDR2 SVGEGT. The CDR3 has 16 residues. V lost 5 bases and J 0 bases, leaving 17 bases between the germline ends. This CDR3 reads CASSDPGAGSSYEQYF. The CDR3 bases are TGTGCCAGCAGTGACCCGGGGGCGGGGAGCTCCTACGAGCAGTACTTC.

This rearrangement joins TRBV4-2 to TRBJ1-3; the D is unclear. This CDR3 has 17 amino acids. Trimming pared 0 bases from V and 0 bases from J, leaving 12 bases between. Germline V CDR1 and CDR2: LGHNA, YNFKEQ. Here the CDR3 reads CASSQDLLPDSGNTIYF. CDR3 coding DNA: TGTGCCAGCAGCCAAGATCTCCTTCCGGACTCTGGAAACACCATATATTTT.

The CDR3 loop reads CASTLGGLGNTIYF. The CDR3 DNA reads TGTGCCAGTACCCTTGGAGGGTTGGGAAACACCATATATTTT. This chain connects TRBV19 to TRBJ1-3, with D hard to call. This CDR3 comprises 14 residues. V shed 7 bases and J shed 4 bases, with 14 bases lying between them. Germline V gene sequence: CDR1 LNHDA, CDR2 SQIVND (reference sequence).

The chain links TRBV12-3 or TRBV12-4 to TRBJ2-7; D tentatively reads TRBD1 or TRBD2 (7 bases each). V was shortened by 6 bases and J by 6 bases, with 15 bases between the two germline ends. The CDR3 runs to 13 residues. CDR3 DNA: TGTGCCAGCAGAAGGGGGCGCGGGGGCGAGCAGTACTTC. It codes for CASRRGRGGEQYF.

The rearrangement uses TRBV11-2 and TRBJ2-1, with TRBD2 matching over 10 bases. Trimming at V came to 4 bases and at J to 3 bases, leaving 6 bases not matched to a gene. Per germline, CDR1 SGHAT and CDR2 FQNNGV. This CDR3 is built from 16 residues. The CDR3 coding sequence is TGTGCCAGCAGCTACCGACTAGCGGGTTTCTACAATGAGCAGTTCTTC. Protein sequence: CASSYRLAGFYNEQFF. The whole variable domain, remainder taken from reference TRBV11-2 and TRBJ2-1, is EAGVAQSPRYKIIEKRQSVAFWCNPISGHATLYWYQQILGQGPKLLIQFQNNGVVDDSQLPKDRFSAERLKGVDSTLKIQPAKLEDSAVYLCASSYRLAGFYNEQFFGPGTRLTVL.

This clone was counted between two and nine times. Other DNA sequences in this sample translate to the same CDR3. The rearrangement uses TRBV6-5 and TRBJ1-5, with 7 bases matching TRBD1. Trimming cost V 6 bases and J 4 bases; bases outside gene matches: 6. Germline V gives CDR1 MNHEY, CDR2 SVGAGI. This CDR3 is 14 amino acids long. CDR3 region: CASRPTGRNQPQHF. The CDR3 nucleotides read TGTGCCAGCAGGCCGACAGGGAGGAATCAGCCCCAGCATTTT.

The CDR3 sequence: CASSLAGASRNTDTQYF. In nucleotides, the CDR3 is TGCGCCAGCAGCCTGGCCGGTGCTAGCCGAAACACAGATACGCAGTATTTT. The chain has TRBV4-1 and TRBJ2-3, with D perhaps matching TRBD2 (5 bases). Between the trimmed V and J ends, which lost 4 bases and 2 bases, there was a span of 19 bases. The CDR3 totals 17 residues. The germline CDR1 and CDR2 sequences are MGHRA and YSYEKL.

This sequence joins TRBV18 and TRBJ1-3; D unresolved. Trimming took off 0 bases at V and 0 bases at J, with 15 bases between the two ends. The CDR3 runs 18 residues. Germline assignment: CDR1 KGHSH and CDR2 LQKENI. The CDR3 loop reads CASSPPTAVRVSGNTIYF. The CDR3 DNA reads as TGTGCCAGCTCACCACCGACGGCAGTGAGGGTCTCTGGAAACACCATATATTTT.

The chain recombines TRBV7-2 with TRBJ1-3; TRBD1 agrees at 8 bases. The germline gives CDR1 SGHTA, CDR2 FQGNSA. The ends lost 1 base at V and 3 bases at J; junction bases unmatched: 5. The CDR3 has 16 amino acids. The CDR3 DNA reads as TGTGCCAGCAGCTTAGACCCAGGGGGCAATGGAAACACCATATATTTT. Encoded protein: CASSLDPGGNGNTIYF. Variable domain in full (rest from reference TRBV7-2 and TRBJ1-3): GAGVSQSPSNKVTEKGKDVELRCDPISGHTALYWYRQSLGQGLEFLIYFQGNSAPDKSGLPSDRFSAERTGGSVSTLTIQRTQQEDSAVYLCASSLDPGGNGNTIYFGEGSWLTVV.

The CDR3 protein is CASSSGQGNYGYTF. The DNA for the CDR3 is TGTGCCAGCAGCTCGGGACAGGGGAACTATGGCTACACCTTC. This chain connects TRBV27 to TRBJ1-2, with 10 bases aligning to TRBD1. The V segment lost 6 bases and the J segment 2 bases; nucleotides outside the gene matches: 3. The germline V gene has CDR1 MNHEY and CDR2 SMNVEV (reference sequence). This CDR3 region has 14 residues.

The V gene is TRBV6-2 or TRBV6-3, the J gene TRBJ1-1, with TRBD1 as a possible D gene (6 bases). This CDR3 region has 14 residues. V was pared by 6 bases and J by 0 bases, with 11 bases between. CDR1 and CDR2 from the germline V gene are MNHEY and SVGEGT. CDR3 in DNA: TGTGCCAGCAGCAAGGGGGGATTGAACACTGAAGCTTTCTTT. This gives the protein CASSKGGLNTEAFF.

This clone has only one observation. The V gene is TRBV5-1, the J gene TRBJ2-3; 7 nucleotides agree with TRBD2. The V and J ends lost 2 bases and 1 base, in that order; junction bases with no gene match: 10. CDR3 size: 17 residues. CDR1 and CDR2 (germline): SGHRS, YFSETQ. The CDR3 nucleotides read TGCGCCAGCAGCTTATCGTGGGGAGGGCCCGGCACAGATACGCAGTATTTT. This translates into CASSLSWGGPGTDTQYF.

The rearrangement joins TRBV6-5 to TRBJ2-7; D ambiguous. V lost 0 bases, J lost 8 bases, and 14 bases lay in between. CDR1 MNHEY and CDR2 SVGAGI come from the germline V gene. This CDR3 has 14 residues. In nucleotides, the CDR3 is TGTGCCAGCAGTTACTCTAACAAGGTTACGAAGCAGTACTTC. This encodes CASSYSNKVTKQYF.

The chain links TRBV7-2 to TRBJ1-2; D is unresolved. In germline, CDR1 is SGHTA, CDR2 FQGNSA. The CDR3 totals 15 residues. Trimming removed 1 base from V and 2 bases from J, with 11 bases in between. This CDR3 is CASSLDRAGNYGYTF. Written as DNA, the CDR3 is TGTGCCAGCAGCTTAGATAGGGCTGGGAACTATGGCTACACCTTC. Variable domain in full (rest from reference TRBV7-2 and TRBJ1-2): GAGVSQSPSNKVTEKGKDVELRCDPISGHTALYWYRQSLGQGLEFLIYFQGNSAPDKSGLPSDRFSAERTGGSVSTLTIQRTQQEDSAVYLCASSLDRAGNYGYTFGSGTRLTVV.

The CDR3: CASTTTGRTYEQYF. As DNA, the CDR3 is TGTGCCAGCACCACGACAGGGAGGACCTACGAGCAGTACTTC. The rearrangement joins TRBV28 to TRBJ2-7, with D possibly matching TRBD1 (7 bases). The germline V gene has CDR1 MDHEN and CDR2 SYDVKM. CDR3 size: 14 residues. Trimming removed 7 bases from V and 2 bases from J, with 15 bases in between.

The chain combines TRBV29-1 with TRBJ1-2, with D perhaps TRBD1 (6 bases). Trimming shortened V by 3 bases and J by 9 bases, and 14 bases separated the two germline ends. CDR1 is SQVTM, CDR2 ANQGSEA, per germline. This CDR3 has 12 residues. CDR3 loop: CSVDNRVESYTF. The CDR3 region has the DNA TGCAGCGTTGACAACAGGGTAGAAAGCTACACCTTC.

This clone appeared once. The chain carries TRBV9 and TRBJ2-1, with 8 bases lining up with TRBD2. CDR1 and CDR2 from the germline V gene are SGDLS and YYNGEE. V dropped 0 bases and J dropped 9; count of bases not matched to a gene: 8. The CDR3 has 15 amino acids. CDR3 nucleotides: TGTGCCAGCAGCGTAGAAGACTCCCGGGGGGGTGAGCAGTTCTTC. Its protein product is CASSVEDSRGGEQFF. The complete variable domain, with remaining parts taken from reference TRBV9 and TRBJ2-1, reads DSGVTQTPKHLITATGQRVTLRCSPRSGDLSVYWYQQSLDQGLQFLIQYYNGEERAKGNILERFSAQQFPDLHSELNLSSLELGDSALYFCASSVEDSRGGEQFFGPGTRLTVL.

The V and J genes are TRBV10-3 and TRBJ2-1; either TRBD1 or TRBD2 may fit D (5 bases each). CDR1 is ENHRY and CDR2 is SYGVKD in the germline V gene. V was pared by 6 bases and J by 5 bases, with 14 bases between. The CDR3 has 14 residues. This chain's CDR3 is CAIRGDLAHNEQFF. The CDR3 bases are TGTGCCATCAGGGGGGACCTGGCCCACAATGAGCAGTTCTTC.

This chain uses TRBV25-1 with TRBJ2-6; D unresolved. Germline V gene data show CDR1 as MGHDK and CDR2 as SYGVNS. Trimming left V 5 bases short and J 1 base short, with 9 bases between. This CDR3 is 15 amino acids long. CDR3 amino acids: CASSTPRSGANVLTF. The CDR3 DNA follows: TGTGCCAGCAGTACCCCGAGGTCTGGGGCCAACGTCCTGACTTTC.

The J gene is TRBJ1-2, the V gene TRBV13; D perhaps matches TRBD1 (6 bases). Germline V gene sequence: CDR1 PRHDT, CDR2 FYEKMQ (reference sequence). The CDR3 covers 13 residues. Trimming cost V 6 bases and J 7 bases, with 15 bases left between them. The DNA for the CDR3 is TGTGCCAGCAGTTTGGGAGGGGGTCGTGGCTACACCTTC. Amino acid sequence: CASSLGGGRGYTF.

V usage is TRBV2 and J usage is TRBJ1-1; D possibly corresponds to TRBD1 (6 bases). CDR3 length equals 14 residues. Germline V CDR1 and CDR2: SNHLY, FYNNEI. V was trimmed by 4 bases and J by 0 bases, leaving 9 bases between them. CDR3 in amino acids: CASSARTVNTEAFF. In DNA, the CDR3 is TGTGCCAGCAGTGCTCGGACAGTGAACACTGAAGCTTTCTTT.